The 14 T cell receptor beta chains listed next were all sequenced from one sample in a study of regulatory T cells in long-lasting Graves disease. iRepertoire HTBI primers and Arm-PCR of CDR3 regions built TCR beta libraries. TCRdb fed the multiplex PCR reads into MiXCR, producing one record per CDR3 protein. The sample contains approximately 690,000 distinct CDR3 sequences, about 32% of which appear only once. Regarding time point: persistent/refractory GD, antithyroid drugs over 5 years with positive TRAb. Extracted PBMC RNA gave rise to the TCR library. The specimen was peripheral blood mononuclear cells (PBMCs), collected when the disease was refractory, from a patient treated with antithyroid drugs. The receptors come from a female donor with Graves disease.

The chain joins TRBV5-6 to TRBJ1-6; 7 nucleotides match TRBD1. The ends lost 1 base at V and 9 bases at J; junction bases unmatched: 10. CDR1 is SGHDT, CDR2 YYEEEE, per germline. The CDR3 loop spans 16 amino acids. Here the CDR3 reads CASSLSFRTGTSPLHF. As DNA, the CDR3 is TGTGCCAGCAGCTTGAGTTTTCGGACAGGCACTTCACCCCTCCACTTT.

This clonotype was seen repeatedly, ten times or more. The V gene is TRBV12-3 or TRBV12-4, the J gene TRBJ1-2; maybe TRBD1 (5 bases). The CDR3 totals 14 residues. The germline V and J ends were trimmed by 3 bases and 6 bases, with 14 bases remaining between them. CDR3 amino acids: CASSLGTPMDGYTF. CDR3 nucleotides: TGTGCCAGCAGTTTGGGGACCCCAATGGATGGCTACACCTTC.

In regard to this clonotype: A much larger clone differs by one base, so this may be a read error. This chain joins TRBV11-2 and TRBJ2-7; possibly TRBD1 for D (6 bases). The CDR3 sequence is 10 residues long. The V gene's germline CDR1 is SGHAT and CDR2 FQNNGV. As DNA, the CDR3 is TGTACCAGCAAGGGGGACGAGCAGTACTTC. Its protein is CTSKGDEQYF.

The V gene is TRBV3-1, the J gene TRBJ2-5; TRBD1 might be the D (5 bases). The ends were cut back, 1 base at V and 3 bases at J, with 12 bases in the middle. The germline V gene has CDR1 LGHDT and CDR2 YNNKEL (reference sequence). The CDR3 sequence is 15 residues long. CDR3 region: CASSQVGQGEETQYF. DNA of the CDR3: TGTGCCAGCAGCCAAGTTGGGCAGGGCGAAGAGACCCAGTACTTC.

The chain joins TRBV4-1 to TRBJ1-4; no firm D call. CDR3 length: 17 residues. V shed 1 base and J shed 1 base, with 13 bases lying between them. Looked up from germline, CDR1 is MGHRA and CDR2 is YSYEKL. CDR3 in amino acids: CASSQGQSRGTNEKLFF. The CDR3 DNA sequence: TGCGCCAGCAGCCAAGGGCAATCCAGAGGAACTAATGAAAAACTGTTTTTT.

The rearrangement joins TRBV12-3 or TRBV12-4 to TRBJ2-2; D call uncertain. This CDR3 is 14 amino acids long. Trimming shortened V by 1 base and J by 6 bases, and 9 bases separated the two germline ends. The CDR3 nucleotides are TGTGCCAGCAGTTTAGTACCCGGGTCCGGGGAGCTGTTTTTT. Its protein product is CASSLVPGSGELFF.

The chain is built from TRBV19 and TRBJ1-1; possible D gene TRBD1, 5 bases. V was shortened by 3 bases and J by 3 bases, with 17 bases between the two germline ends. The CDR3 has 16 amino acids. The germline CDR1 and CDR2 sequences are LNHDA and SQIVND (reference sequence). The CDR3 here is CASSIMGGQGYTEAFF. The CDR3 DNA sequence: TGTGCCAGTAGTATTATGGGAGGACAAGGGTACACTGAAGCTTTCTTT.

This clonotype has a handful of counts. The chain joins TRBV6-1 to TRBJ1-2; 10 bases map to TRBD1. The length of the CDR3 is 14 residues. Germline loops: CDR1 MNHNS, CDR2 SASEGT. Unmatched junction bases numbered 5, after V lost 6 bases and J lost 4 bases. For the CDR3, the DNA is TGTGCCAGCAGAATCCGGACAGGGGGCTATGGCTACACCTTC. It encodes CASRIRTGGYGYTF.

This clonotype occurred a few times. This rearrangement joins TRBV6-1 to TRBJ1-3; D remains ambiguous. CDR1 is MNHNS and CDR2 is SASEGT in the germline V gene. Trimming left V 8 bases short and J 4 bases short, with 15 bases between. The CDR3 consists of 14 residues. DNA for the CDR3: TGTGCCAGCGGATTGTGGGGTGACGGAAACACCATATATTTT. It translates to CASGLWGDGNTIYF.

This chain uses TRBV28 with TRBJ2-7; TRBD1 matches at 10 bases. There are 16 residues in the CDR3. Looked up from germline, CDR1 is MDHEN and CDR2 is SYDVKM. The V gene end was trimmed by 4 bases and the J gene end by 3 bases; junction bases not matched to a gene: 9. The CDR3 region is CASSYSIGTGVYEQYF. In nucleotides, the CDR3 is TGTGCCAGCAGTTACTCGATCGGGACAGGGGTCTACGAGCAGTACTTC.

The genes are TRBV12-3 or TRBV12-4 and TRBJ2-4; 9 bases are a match to TRBD1. This CDR3 spans 15 amino acids. With 6 bases clipped from V and 8 bases from J, the junction kept 11 bases outside the gene matches. The CDR3 region has the DNA TGTGCCAGCAGCCCAGGACAGGGGAGAGGGGACATTCAGTACTTC. Translating it yields CASSPGQGRGDIQYF.

The J gene is TRBJ2-7, the V gene TRBV24-1; no firm D call. Trimming removed 3 bases at V and 7 bases at J, with 18 bases between. The CDR3 runs 15 residues. Germline lookup yields CDR1 KGHDR and CDR2 SFDVKD. This CDR3 reads CATSDTRLTIGEQYF. The CDR3 DNA reads TGTGCCACCAGTGATACGCGGCTCACCATAGGGGAGCAGTACTTC.

The chain recombines TRBV5-8 with TRBJ1-1, with 7 bases that match TRBD1. CDR3 length equals 18 residues. The germline V gene has CDR1 SGHTS and CDR2 YDEGEE. V trimming: 2 bases; J trimming: 0 bases; junction bases outside the gene matches: 13. The CDR3 spells CASSFSGTAGGLNTEAFF. CDR3 coding DNA: TGTGCCAGCAGCTTCTCGGGGACAGCAGGGGGGTTGAACACTGAAGCTTTCTTT.

This clonotype has ten or more counts. The gene calls are TRBV19 and TRBJ1-1; D is ambiguous. CDR3 length: 13 amino acids. V was pared by 3 bases and J by 2 bases, with 7 bases between. CDR1 is LNHDA, CDR2 SQIVND, per germline (reference sequence). This CDR3 reads CASSIGGNTEAFF. The CDR3 coding sequence is TGTGCCAGTAGTATCGGAGGTAACACTGAAGCTTTCTTT.